One T cell receptor beta chain is described in this entry. This specimen belongs to a study of shared clonotypes between healthy human individuals. The assay was immunoSEQ multiplex PCR, and TCRdb's table has in-frame clones only and misses some. This sample yields 2 million to 3 million clones, of which 85% to 95% are seen a single time; over 0.12% belongs to the top ten. The V gene end was trimmed by 2 bases and the J gene end by 4 bases; junction bases not matched to a gene: 5. Germline CDR1 MNHEY, CDR2 SVGAGI. This CDR3 is 16 amino acids long. Splitting of CD4+ cells produced CD45RA+ naive and CD45RA-negative memory subsets.

The rearrangement links TRBV6-5 to TRBJ1-4; 9 bases align to TRBD1. The sequenced sample consisted of naive CD4+ T cells sorted from blood. As to subset: CD45RA+ positively selected. This receptor was identified in a young man in good health. The CDR3 DNA follows: TGTGCCAGCAGTTACGGGACAGGGCTAGGTAATGAAAAACTGTTTTTT. This gives the protein CASSYGTGLGNEKLFF.